These 5 T cell receptor beta chains came from one sample sequenced in a study of CD8 T cells in Susac syndrome. Reverse transcription of about 0.45 to 1 ug RNA was performed with random hexamers. A single record per CDR3 protein comes from TCRdb applying MiXCR to the immunoSEQ multiplex PCR reads. The sample carries about 200,000 distinct CDR3 sequences, just under 95% recorded once. The specimen was CD4+ T cells from PBMCs. The receptors were gathered from a human donor with multiple sclerosis.

The rearrangement joins TRBV12-3 or TRBV12-4 to TRBJ2-7; unclear D gene. Trimming shortened V by 1 base and J by 2 bases, and 6 bases separated the two germline ends. This CDR3 has 13 residues. The CDR3, as DNA: TGTGCCAGCAGTTTAGTGGGGACCTACGAGCAGTACGTC. Its protein product is CASSLVGTYEQYV.

V usage is TRBV4-1 and J usage is TRBJ2-3, with TRBD2 matching 11 bases. The CDR3 sequence is 16 residues long. The germline gives CDR1 MGHRA, CDR2 YSYEKL. The V segment lost 6 bases and the J segment 3 bases; nucleotides outside the gene matches: 8. The DNA of the CDR3 is TGCGCCAGCAGAACTCTAGCGGGGGGAGAGACAGATACGCAGTATTTT. Encoded protein: CASRTLAGGETDTQYF.

V gene TRBV7-2 combines with J gene TRBJ2-3, with 10 bases lining up with TRBD2. The germline V gene has CDR1 SGHTA and CDR2 FQGNSA. The CDR3 runs 19 residues. The V and J ends lost 5 bases and 6 bases, in that order; junction bases with no gene match: 20. CDR3 loop: CASSDISGGRLRGTDTQYF. The CDR3 bases are TGTGCCAGCAGCGATATTAGCGGGGGGCGACTACGAGGGACGGATACGCAGTATTTT.

The chain employs TRBV5-4 and TRBJ2-5, with D perhaps TRBD1 (6 bases). Germline loops: CDR1 SGHNT, CDR2 YYREEE (reference sequence). V was clipped by 3 bases and J by 4 bases, with 10 bases between them. CDR3 length equals 13 residues. The CDR3 DNA sequence: TGTGCCAGCAGCTCACAGGGACGAGAGACCCAGTACTTC. Amino acids: CASSSQGRETQYF.

This clonotype was picked up one time. V usage is TRBV3-1 and J usage is TRBJ1-2; no clear D. Trimming cost V 2 bases and J 0 bases, with 13 bases left between them. The CDR3 is made up of 16 amino acids. CDR1 LGHDT and CDR2 YNNKEL come from the germline V gene (reference sequence). The chain's CDR3 is CASSQIPTEANYGYTF. CDR3 DNA: TGTGCCAGCAGCCAAATCCCTACGGAAGCTAACTATGGCTACACCTTC. Together with reference TRBV3-1 and TRBJ1-2, the CDR3 gives the full variable domain: DTAVSQTPKYLVTQMGNDKSIKCEQNLGHDTMYWYKQDSKKFLKIMFSYNNKELIINETVPNRFSPKSPDKAHLNLHINSLELGDSAVYFCASSQIPTEANYGYTFGSGTRLTVV.